This T cell receptor (beta chain) comes out of a study of Ad26.COV2.S vaccination and SARS-CoV-2 variants. Study context: The study gave Ad26.COV2.S intramuscularly, once or twice 56 days apart. Study results and limitations: Similar non-spike TCR breadth was observed in recipients of vaccine and of placebo.

As for this clone: Its antigen is currently unknown. Other DNA sequences in this sample translate to the same CDR3.

The treatment was: around 19 received Ad26.COV2.S at low or high dose, single or two shots; roughly 5 received placebo; per-sample allocation not given. Sampling occurred on day 63 after the first vaccine or placebo injection. An 18-55-year-old adult in Boston served as donor. Method: immunoSEQ multiplex PCR; TCRdb's copy keeps in-frame clones and lacks some. Among 300,000 to 350,000 clones listed, about 87% were seen once. This TCR was recovered from a person between 18 and 60 years old who received the Ad26.COV2.S COVID-19 vaccine or a placebo. The sequencing here drew on peripheral blood, taken in a trial of Ad26.COV2.S vaccine versus placebo.

CDR3 residues: CASSRTAGELFF. The CDR3 DNA reads TGTGCCAGCAGTCGCACTGCCGGGGAGCTGTTTTTT. This sequence joins TRBV12-3 or TRBV12-4 and TRBJ2-2; D is undetermined. The V gene lost 5 bases and the J gene lost 6 bases, with 7 bases spanning the gap. This CDR3 is 12 amino acids long.